A selection of T cell receptor beta chains follows, all from one sample in a study of blood T cell repertoires in COVID-19. Only in-frame clones appear in the TCRdb table, and some are missing; sequencing was by immunoSEQ multiplex PCR. The table has about 23,000 clones, approximately 85% seen once. The sequencing input was peripheral blood. The origin of the receptors is an older man in a cohort sampled during active COVID-19. The CDR3 runs from the conserved cysteine through the conserved F or W. A D gene is named only where the DNA matches it firmly. The listing skips clone size in some rows; elsewhere it reads once, few, many or a size class.

d_call j_call clone_size v_call cdr3_nt cdr3_aa
TRBD2 TRBJ2-5 few TRBV6-2/TRBV6-3 TGTGCCAGCAGTTACTCTCTCGGCGGCGGGAGGGAAGAGACCCAGTACTTC CASSYSLGGGREETQYF
. TRBJ1-2 . TRBV6-1 TGTGCCAGCAGTGAAGCGCTTGAGTCGTACTATGGCTACACCTTC CASSEALESYYGYTF
TRBD2 TRBJ2-1 . TRBV2 TGTGCCAGCAGTTCTAGCGGTAGCTCCTACAATGAGCAGTTCTTC CASSSSGSSYNEQFF
TRBD2 TRBJ2-3 . TRBV5-1 TGCGCCAGCAGCTTGTTGCGGGAGGGTGTAGATACGCAGTATTTT CASSLLREGVDTQYF
TRBD2 TRBJ2-5 . TRBV5-6 TGTGCCAGCAGCCGCCGGGTAGCGGGAGAAAGAGAGACCCAGTACTTC CASSRRVAGERETQYF
TRBD2 TRBJ2-1 . TRBV7-2 TGTGCCAGCAGCTTAGGATATAGCGGGAGTTCCTACAATGAGCAGTTCTTC CASSLGYSGSSYNEQFF
. TRBJ1-5 . TRBV7-6 TGTGCCAGCAGCTCCCAGGGGAATCAGCCCCAGCATTTT CASSSQGNQPQHF
. TRBJ1-3 . TRBV2 TGTGCCAGCAGTGAAATCCAAGGTCGGGGTACTGGAAACACCATATATTTT CASSEIQGRGTGNTIYF
. TRBJ2-1 . TRBV11-2 TGTGCCAGCACCCCGTTGGCGGCCTACAATGAGCAGTTCTTC CASTPLAAYNEQFF
TRBD2 TRBJ2-2 . TRBV18 TGTGCCAGCCCCGGACTAGCGGGAGTTACCGGGGAGCTGTTTTTT CASPGLAGVTGELFF
TRBD1 TRBJ1-2 . TRBV4-3 TGCGCCAGCAGCCAAGAGGCAGGGGGCATTCGTAGTCCCCAGGGCTACACCTTC CASSQEAGGIRSPQGYTF
. TRBJ2-7 . TRBV5-1 TGCGCCAGCAGCTTCTTAATGGACAGCTCCTACGAGCAGTACTTC CASSFLMDSSYEQYF
. TRBJ1-1 . TRBV18 TGTGCCAGCTCACTCTCGGGGGGGCGCGAAGCTTTCTTT CASSLSGGREAFF
TRBD2 TRBJ2-5 . TRBV9 TGTGCCAGCAGCGGGGGACTAGCGGGAGGCGCCCAAGAGACCCAGTACTTC CASSGGLAGGAQETQYF
. TRBJ1-1 . TRBV2 TGTGCCAGCCACCTGACAGGGAACACTGAAGCTTTCTTT CASHLTGNTEAFF
TRBD1 TRBJ1-5 once TRBV2 TGTGCCAGCAGGCCGGGACAGGGCGGCCAGCCCCAGCATTTT CASRPGQGGQPQHF
TRBD1 TRBJ2-7 . TRBV7-6 TGTGCCAGCAGTGATACAGGGGGCGCATCCTACGAGCAGTACTTC CASSDTGGASYEQYF
. TRBJ1-5 . TRBV6-5 TGTGCCAGCAGTAGACAGCGCAATCAGCCCCAGCATTTT CASSRQRNQPQHF
TRBD2 TRBJ2-3 . TRBV29-1 TGCAGCGTTCTAGCGGGAGGGCCTGGAGATACGCAGTATTTT CSVLAGGPGDTQYF
TRBD1 TRBJ2-1 . TRBV28 TGTGCCAGCAGTCGAACCGGGACAGGCCACAATGAGCAGTTCTTC CASSRTGTGHNEQFF
. TRBJ1-5 once TRBV19 TGTGCCAGTAGCCTACAGGAGAACCAGCCCCAGCATTTT CASSLQENQPQHF
. TRBJ1-4 . TRBV9 TGTGCCAGCAGCGCGGGGGAGCCGGGGGATGAAAAACTGTTTTTT CASSAGEPGDEKLFF
. TRBJ2-3 . TRBV30 TGTGCCTGGAGTTCCCCCCCAGGAGATACGCAGTATTTT CAWSSPPGDTQYF
. TRBJ1-1 . TRBV5-6 TGTGCCAGCAGCCCCCCCAGGGGTAACACTGAAGCTTTCTTT CASSPPRGNTEAFF
. TRBJ1-5 . TRBV21-1 TGTGCCAGCAGCAAAAGTCTTTGCAGGGTCTGGCGCAATCAGCCCCAGCATTTT CASSKSLCRVWRNQPQHF
. TRBJ2-7 . TRBV27 TGTGCCAGCAGTTTAGGGCAGGGATCCTACGAGCAGTACTTC CASSLGQGSYEQYF
. TRBJ1-4 . TRBV5-4 TGTGCCAGCAGCTTGGTGGGAGGTAATGAAAAACTGTTTTTT CASSLVGGNEKLFF